These 20 T cell receptor beta chains originate from one sample sequenced in a study of shared clonotypes between healthy human individuals. The protocol was immunoSEQ multiplex PCR, while the TCRdb copy is restricted to in-frame clones and leaves out a portion. The sample includes under 600,000 clones, around 78% of them seen just once. The sample taken for sequencing was PBMCs. The receptors here all came from a woman aged 40-49 years in good health. Some clones in this sample may be carry-over from other donors' samples.

The V gene is TRBV19, the J gene TRBJ1-5; no clear D gene. The germline V and J ends were trimmed by 6 bases and 0 bases, with 6 bases remaining between them. Germline values: CDR1 LNHDA, CDR2 SQIVND (reference sequence). This CDR3 region has 13 residues. The chain's CDR3 is CASSDISNQPQHF. CDR3 nucleotides: TGTGCCAGTAGCGATATTAGCAATCAGCCCCAGCATTTT.

The rearrangement links TRBV13 to TRBJ2-7, with unresolved D. Trimming left V 5 bases short and J 0 bases short, with 11 bases between. The germline V gene encodes CDR1 PRHDT and CDR2 FYEKMQ (reference sequence). This CDR3 has 14 residues. CDR3 loop: CASSVSPASYEQYF. The CDR3 coding sequence is TGTGCCAGCAGCGTGAGTCCGGCCTCCTACGAGCAGTACTTC.

The sample holds many counts of this clone. The V call is TRBV5-6, the J call TRBJ2-5, with a tentative D call TRBD1 (5 bases). The CDR3 covers 15 residues. V was clipped by 4 bases and J by 2 bases, with 15 bases between them. CDR1 is SGHDT, CDR2 YYEEEE, per germline. CDR3 coding DNA: TGTGCCAGCAGCCCTGTGGGCAGGGTGCAAGAGACCCAGTACTTC. Translation gives CASSPVGRVQETQYF.

The rearrangement uses TRBV9 and TRBJ1-2, with 7 bases aligning to TRBD1. The germline CDR1 and CDR2 sequences are SGDLS and YYNGEE. The ends lost 4 bases at V and 4 bases at J; junction bases unmatched: 4. The CDR3 covers 13 residues. The CDR3 nucleotides are TGTGCCAGCAGCACAGGGGACAGCTATGGCTACACCTTC. Its translation is CASSTGDSYGYTF.

The rearrangement joins TRBV10-3 to TRBJ2-1; perhaps TRBD2 as D (5 bases). V lost 3 bases, J lost 0 bases, and 6 bases lay in between. In germline, CDR1 is ENHRY, CDR2 SYGVKD. This CDR3 is 14 amino acids long. As DNA, the CDR3 is TGTGCCATCAGTGAAACTAGCTCCTACAATGAGCAGTTCTTC. Translation: CAISETSSYNEQFF.

The V call is TRBV4-1, the J call TRBJ2-1, with 10 bases identical to TRBD2. With 0 bases clipped from V and 4 bases from J, the junction kept 3 bases outside the gene matches. Per the germline V gene, CDR1 is MGHRA and CDR2 is YSYEKL. There are 16 residues in the CDR3. This chain's CDR3 is CASSQETSGAYNEQFF. DNA of the CDR3: TGCGCCAGCAGCCAAGAAACTAGCGGGGCTTACAATGAGCAGTTCTTC.

This clone was observed a handful of times. One end of the junction varies from germline; a read error may be responsible. The sample holds other DNA sequences that translate to the same CDR3. This chain connects TRBV9 to TRBJ2-3; 10 nucleotides align to TRBD2. Germline V lookup: CDR1 SGDLS, CDR2 YYNGEE. The CDR3 is made up of 17 amino acids. In DNA, the CDR3 is TGTGCCAGCAGCGTAGGTCGGACTAGCGGCGGCACAGATGCGCAGTATTTT. As protein: CASSVGRTSGGTDAQYF.

J is TRBJ1-1 and V is TRBV28; D gene unclear. The ends were cut back, 5 bases at V and 3 bases at J, with 10 bases in the middle. Germline assignment: CDR1 MDHEN and CDR2 SYDVKM. This CDR3 region has 13 residues. CDR3 in DNA: TGTGCCAGCAGTCCCAATCCCGACACTGAAGCTTTCTTT. Translation: CASSPNPDTEAFF.

A few counts support this clone. The V and J genes are TRBV7-9 and TRBJ2-6; no reliable D call. Germline lookup yields CDR1 SEHNR and CDR2 FQNEAQ (reference sequence). The V and J ends lost 1 base and 1 base respectively, with 5 bases between them. The CDR3 has 15 residues. The chain's CDR3 is CASSLGLSGANVLTF. The CDR3 nucleotides are TGTGCCAGCAGCTTAGGCCTTTCTGGGGCCAACGTCCTGACTTTC.

This clone has more than one count but fewer than ten. V and J are TRBV7-2 and TRBJ2-1; perhaps TRBD1 as D (6 bases). V was trimmed by 4 bases and J by 2 bases, leaving 15 bases between them. The CDR3 is 16 residues long. Germline V gives CDR1 SGHTA, CDR2 FQGNSA. CDR3 nucleotide sequence: TGTGCCAGCAGCTCCCGCAGGGGAAGGGCCTACAATGAGCAGTTCTTC. Translating gives CASSSRRGRAYNEQFF.

This chain's CDR3 is CASSLTSGRNTGELFF. For the CDR3, the DNA is TGTGCCAGCAGCCTGACTAGCGGGAGGAACACCGGGGAGCTGTTTTTT. The chain employs TRBV5-8 and TRBJ2-2, with TRBD2 identical over 12 bases. The trim removed 4 bases at V and 1 base at J, leaving 2 bases unmatched. The CDR3 covers 16 residues. The germline V gene encodes CDR1 SGHTS and CDR2 YDEGEE.

The sample holds one count of this clone. The J gene is TRBJ2-1, the V gene TRBV7-2; D unresolved. CDR3 length equals 11 residues. V was shortened by 3 bases and J by 7 bases, with 4 bases between the two germline ends. Germline CDR1 SGHTA, CDR2 FQGNSA. CDR3 loop: CASSFSNEQFF. Written as DNA, the CDR3 is TGTGCCAGCAGCTTCTCAAATGAGCAGTTCTTC.

The chain joins TRBV6-1 to TRBJ1-2; TRBD1 agrees at 10 bases. Trimming removed 4 bases from V and 2 bases from J; junction bases left unmatched: 13. Germline-derived CDR1 and CDR2 are MNHNS and SASEGT. This CDR3 is 18 amino acids long. The CDR3 sequence: CASSVRDRGTLINYGYTF. CDR3 DNA: TGTGCCAGCAGTGTTCGGGACAGGGGTACCCTCATAAACTATGGCTACACCTTC.

J is TRBJ2-5 and V is TRBV7-9; TRBD2 aligns across 12 bases. J lost 7 bases, V lost 3 bases, and 9 bases had no gene match. The CDR3 is 16 residues long. Per the germline V gene, CDR1 is SEHNR and CDR2 is FQNEAQ (reference sequence). CDR3 residues: CASSLDLAGGSGTQYF. In nucleotides, the CDR3 is TGTGCCAGCAGCTTGGATCTAGCGGGAGGGTCCGGGACCCAGTACTTC.

The rearrangement uses TRBV30 and TRBJ2-7, with D uncertain. With 2 bases removed from V and 0 bases from J, the gap between germline ends came to 5 bases. The CDR3 contains 12 residues. Germline V gene data show CDR1 as GTSNPN and CDR2 as SVGIG (reference sequence). CDR3 sequence reads: CAWSSSSYEQYF. The CDR3 coding sequence is TGTGCCTGGAGTAGTAGCTCCTACGAGCAGTACTTC.

The rearrangement joins TRBV11-2 to TRBJ1-2, with D hard to call. The CDR3 is made up of 13 amino acids. In germline, CDR1 is SGHAT, CDR2 FQNNGV. Trimming removed 7 bases from V and 8 bases from J, with 17 bases in between. CDR3 sequence: CASITSGVQGYTF. For the CDR3, the DNA is TGTGCCAGCATCACCTCCGGGGTTCAGGGCTACACCTTC.

The chain is built from TRBV27 and TRBJ2-7; tentatively, D is TRBD2 (6 bases). Between the trimmed V and J ends, which lost 4 bases and 1 base, there was a span of 20 bases. The CDR3 length is 17 residues. Germline V gene data show CDR1 as MNHEY and CDR2 as SMNVEV (reference sequence). The CDR3 sequence: CASSSPRTTSYSYEQYF. The CDR3 nucleotides are TGTGCCAGCAGTTCACCTCGAACGACTAGTTATTCCTACGAGCAGTACTTC.

The chain joins TRBV28 to TRBJ2-7; 7 bases are a match to TRBD1. The J segment lost 2 bases and the V segment lost 7 bases, leaving 8 bases of the junction unmatched. This CDR3 region has 14 residues. The germline CDR1 and CDR2 sequences are MDHEN and SYDVKM. DNA for the CDR3: TGTGCCAGCATAAAGACAGGGAGTACCTACGAGCAGTACTTC. It encodes CASIKTGSTYEQYF.

This chain links TRBV28 with TRBJ2-7, with TRBD2 identical over 8 bases. This CDR3 contains 16 residues. The V gene end was trimmed by 5 bases and the J gene end by 8 bases; junction bases not matched to a gene: 17. Germline CDR1 and CDR2: MDHEN and SYDVKM. CDR3 bases: TGTGCCAGCAGTCCCCCGGGGAGGGAGGTAGCGGGACAGCAGTACTTC. It translates to CASSPPGREVAGQQYF.

This chain joins TRBV7-9 and TRBJ1-4, with D unclear. Germline-derived CDR1 and CDR2 are SEHNR and FQNEAQ (reference sequence). The V gene lost 5 bases and the J gene lost 7 bases, with 11 bases spanning the gap. This CDR3 has 13 amino acids. CDR3 coding DNA: TGTGCCAGCAGCCGGGCAGTGGGTGAAAAACTGTTTTTT. Its translation: CASSRAVGEKLFF.